This TCR beta chain is drawn from a study of T cell repertoires in cytomegalovirus infection. TCRdb re-derived calls from the reads in MiXCR, one entry per CDR3 protein. The table has about 260,000 distinct CDR3 sequences, around 9% seen once. This clonotype was picked up many times. V dropped 10 bases and J dropped 4; count of bases not matched to a gene: 15. This CDR3 comprises 15 residues. CDR1 MNHEY and CDR2 SVGAGI come from the germline V gene. This TCR was recovered from a human donor in good health (CMV status not recorded). Some clones in this sample may be carry-over from other donors' samples. The chain couples TRBV6-5 to TRBJ1-2; 7 nucleotides match TRBD1. The sample comprised PBMCs. This chain's CDR3 is CATEKAQGGFYGYTF. CDR3 sequence (DNA): TGTGCCACCGAGAAGGCCCAGGGGGGATTCTATGGCTACACCTTC.